One sample yielded the 14 T cell receptor beta chains listed below, sequenced in a study of blood T cells in healthy people across ages. Primed by a sample-barcoded 5' primer and a J-beta primer mix, a second PCR proceeded for about 7 to 11 cycles. In TCRdb, the 5' RACE reads were re-called with MiXCR into one record per CDR3 protein. The table lists 1.5 million to 2 million distinct CDR3 sequences, about 31% of them singletons. Sequenced material: blood. Receptors were obtained from a woman in her twenties or thirties in good health.

This chain connects TRBV20-1 to TRBJ2-1; TRBD2 aligns across 15 bases. Germline CDR1 reads DFQATT; CDR2 reads SNEGSKA (reference sequence). The trim removed 5 bases at V and 0 bases at J, leaving 8 bases unmatched. This CDR3 comprises 18 residues. CDR3 nucleotides: TGCAGTGCTTCCGGACTAGCGGGAGGGCCGTACTCCTACAATGAGCAGTTCTTC. Protein product: CSASGLAGGPYSYNEQFF.

In its sample, this clonotype was seen a few times. This rearrangement joins TRBV15 to TRBJ2-3, with a weak D call TRBD2 (6 bases). The V gene's germline CDR1 is LNHNV and CDR2 YYDKDF (reference sequence). This CDR3 is built from 14 residues. V was clipped by 0 bases and J by 5 bases, with 9 bases between them. DNA of the CDR3: TGTGCCACCAGCAGAGATCGAGCGGGAGATACGCAGTATTTT. This gives the protein CATSRDRAGDTQYF.

V gene TRBV20-1 combines with J gene TRBJ2-5, with TRBD2 matching 7 bases. The CDR3 has 16 amino acids. Trimming removed 3 bases from V and 2 bases from J; junction bases left unmatched: 12. From germline, CDR1 is DFQATT and CDR2 SNEGSKA (reference sequence). The CDR3 sequence is CSASSGRERLQETQYF. Here the CDR3 DNA reads TGCAGTGCTAGTAGTGGGAGGGAAAGATTACAAGAGACCCAGTACTTC.

The chain links TRBV5-1 to TRBJ1-2; D gene unclear. Germline V gene sequence: CDR1 SGHRS, CDR2 YFSETQ. V was clipped by 4 bases and J by 8 bases, with 15 bases between them. CDR3 length equals 13 residues. DNA for the CDR3: TGCGCCAGCAGCCCAGAGAATCCCCGGGGCTACACCTTC. Translated, it gives CASSPENPRGYTF.

As for this clonotype: This could be a read error, since a much larger clone is one nucleotide away. The rearrangement joins TRBV11-2 to TRBJ2-7; D is unresolved. The CDR3 totals 13 residues. Germline V gene sequence: CDR1 SGHAT, CDR2 FQNNGV. Trimming took off 5 bases at V and 1 base at J, with 9 bases between the two ends. CDR3 sequence (DNA): TGTGCCAGCAGCCTCCCGTGGTCCTACGAGCAGTACTTC. Its protein is CASSLPWSYEQYF.

This clonotype was seen more than once but under ten times. The chain employs TRBV6-1 and TRBJ1-1, with D possibly matching TRBD1 (6 bases). V lost 4 bases, J lost 0 bases, and 9 bases lay in between. Germline V gene sequence: CDR1 MNHNS, CDR2 SASEGT. The CDR3 sequence is 14 residues long. CDR3 sequence (DNA): TGTGCCAGCAGTGGGACAGTTCTGAACACTGAAGCTTTCTTT. This translates into CASSGTVLNTEAFF.

This chain joins TRBV7-8 and TRBJ2-3; no clear D gene. V was trimmed by 5 bases and J by 7 bases, leaving 10 bases between them. The CDR3 loop spans 12 amino acids. The germline gives CDR1 SGHVS, CDR2 FQNEAQ. CDR3 DNA sequence: TGTGCCAGCAGCCAAGGGTCAAATACGCAGTATTTT. Protein: CASSQGSNTQYF.

The chain combines TRBV5-1 with TRBJ2-1; D ambiguous. V dropped 0 bases and J dropped 5 bases, with 9 bases sitting between them. This CDR3 has 14 amino acids. Germline-derived CDR1 and CDR2 are SGHRS and YFSETQ. The CDR3 DNA is TGCGCCAGCAGCTTGGCCTCTCAGAACAATGAGCAGTTCTTC. Translation gives CASSLASQNNEQFF.

This sequence joins TRBV15 and TRBJ2-7, with unresolved D. CDR1 is LNHNV and CDR2 is YYDKDF in the germline V gene (reference sequence). The V end was cut by 0 bases, the J end by 4 bases, with 10 bases between. CDR3 size: 14 residues. CDR3 protein: CATSRDQLRYEQYF. The CDR3 region has the DNA TGTGCCACCAGCAGAGACCAACTCCGTTACGAGCAGTACTTC.

In its sample, this clonotype was seen many times. One end of the junction is discordant with germline, which a read error may explain. The chain has TRBV6-5 and TRBJ2-1, with 9 bases aligning to TRBD2. Germline CDR1 and CDR2: MNHEY and SVGAGI. The CDR3 has 15 residues. The CDR3 protein is CASSLSGGSFNEQFF. CDR3 nucleotide sequence: TGTGCCAGCAGTTTGAGCGGGGGGTCCTTCAATGAGCAGTTCTTC.

V is TRBV20-1 and J is TRBJ2-1, with D tentatively TRBD2 (5 bases). This CDR3 has 12 amino acids. Germline assignment: CDR1 DFQATT and CDR2 SNEGSKA (reference sequence). V lost 0 bases and J 8 bases, leaving 8 bases between the germline ends. DNA of the CDR3: TGCAGTGCTAGAGATCAGGAGGATGAGCAGTTCTTC. This translates into CSARDQEDEQFF.

The chain recombines TRBV20-1 with TRBJ2-1; 10 bases align to TRBD2. CDR1 is DFQATT, CDR2 SNEGSKA, per germline (reference sequence). This CDR3 comprises 14 residues. J gave up 7 bases and V 6 bases, and 9 bases lay outside the gene matches. CDR3 sequence (DNA): TGCAGTGCAACTTCGACTAGCGGGCGGAATGAGCAGTTCTTC. Protein: CSATSTSGRNEQFF.

The chain links TRBV7-8 to TRBJ2-5, with 7 bases fitting TRBD1. Trimming cost V 6 bases and J 1 base; bases outside gene matches: 5. Germline values: CDR1 SGHVS, CDR2 FQNEAQ. CDR3 length equals 14 residues. The DNA of the CDR3 is TGTGCCAGCAGGCAGACAGGGCCCCAAGAGACCCAGTACTTC. Translated: CASRQTGPQETQYF.

Of note for this clonotype: Sequence at one end of the junction differs from germline and may be a read error. The chain employs TRBV10-1 and TRBJ2-1; 13 positions match TRBD2. Germline V gene lookup returns CDR1 WNHNN and CDR2 SYGVQD (reference sequence). The CDR3 is 15 amino acids. The CDR3 sequence is CASGERTSGRNEQFF. The DNA for the CDR3 is TGCGCCAGCGGTGAGAGGACTAGCGGGAGAAATGAGCAGTTCTTC.